This is a list of T cell receptor beta chains from one sample in a study of response to subunit inactivated influenza vaccine. MiXCR, applied by TCRdb to the RT-PCR reads, yields one record per CDR3 protein. This sample has around 570,000 distinct CDR3 sequences, with about 11% found just once. This sample also belongs to another study, concerning T cells expressing NK-cell markers.

The sample was PBMCs from blood, taken on the day of vaccination. The origin of the receptors is a man aged 50-59 years who received an inactivated influenza vaccine. Both conserved end residues are part of each CDR3. The D gene is left open where the match is weak. Size tells how often a clone was seen (once, few, many) or the class of an expanded clone, and some rows leave it out.

v_gene: TRBV20-1
len: 17
abundance: few
d_gene: .
j_gene: TRBJ2-1
CDR3aa: CSTSGTLAQGSYNEQFF
CDR3nt: TGCAGTACTTCCGGGACATTAGCACAGGGCTCCTACAATGAGCAGTTCTTC

v_gene: TRBV9
len: 16
abundance: .
d_gene: .
j_gene: TRBJ2-7
CDR3aa: CASSTGGGQGIHEQYF
CDR3nt: TGTGCCAGCAGCACCGGGGGGGGACAGGGAATACACGAGCAGTACTTC

v_gene: TRBV4-1
len: 14
abundance: .
d_gene: .
j_gene: TRBJ2-3
CDR3aa: CASSQGAWADTQYF
CDR3nt: TGCGCCAGCAGCCAAGGCGCATGGGCAGATACGCAGTATTTT

v_gene: TRBV5-1
len: 17
abundance: few
d_gene: .
j_gene: TRBJ2-1
CDR3aa: CASSLAGSWRVDNEQFF
CDR3nt: TGCGCCAGCAGCTTGGCCGGGTCCTGGCGTGTCGACAATGAGCAGTTCTTC

v_gene: TRBV12-3/TRBV12-4
len: 15
abundance: .
d_gene: .
j_gene: TRBJ1-2
CDR3aa: CASSLTPPGHYGYTF
CDR3nt: TGTGCCAGCAGTTTAACCCCCCCAGGCCACTATGGCTACACCTTC

v_gene: TRBV9
len: 16
abundance: .
d_gene: .
j_gene: TRBJ2-3
CDR3aa: CASSVDVTPPTDTQYF
CDR3nt: TGTGCCAGCAGCGTAGATGTGACTCCCCCCACAGATACGCAGTATTTT

v_gene: TRBV3-1
len: 11
abundance: few
d_gene: .
j_gene: TRBJ2-4
CDR3aa: CASSQSDIQYF
CDR3nt: TGTGCCAGCAGCCAATCAGACATTCAGTACTTC

v_gene: TRBV11-2
len: 18
abundance: .
d_gene: TRBD2
j_gene: TRBJ2-3
CDR3aa: CASSLVSSSGGRKDTQYF
CDR3nt: TGTGCCAGCAGCTTAGTATCGTCTAGCGGAGGCCGGAAAGATACGCAGTATTTT

v_gene: TRBV28
len: 15
abundance: few
d_gene: .
j_gene: TRBJ2-3
CDR3aa: CASSPRWGSSDTQYF
CDR3nt: TGTGCCAGCAGCCCCCGGTGGGGGAGTTCAGATACGCAGTATTTT

v_gene: TRBV7-2
len: 14
abundance: few
d_gene: .
j_gene: TRBJ2-7
CDR3aa: CASSLTVGAYEQYF
CDR3nt: TGTGCCAGCAGCCTGACAGTGGGGGCCTACGAGCAGTACTTC

v_gene: TRBV30
len: 15
abundance: many
d_gene: TRBD2
j_gene: TRBJ2-2
CDR3aa: CAWRKSGVDTGELFF
CDR3nt: TGTGCCTGGAGGAAAAGCGGGGTCGACACCGGGGAGCTGTTTTTT

v_gene: TRBV5-7
len: 13
abundance: .
d_gene: .
j_gene: TRBJ2-2
CDR3aa: CASSLTNTGELYF
CDR3nt: TGTGCCAGCAGCTTGACAAACACCGGGGAGCTGTATTTT

v_gene: TRBV21-1
len: 13
abundance: few
d_gene: .
j_gene: TRBJ1-1
CDR3aa: CASGRGLRTEAFF
CDR3nt: TGTGCCAGCGGGAGGGGGCTGAGGACTGAAGCTTTCTTT

v_gene: TRBV12-3/TRBV12-4
len: 14
abundance: few
d_gene: TRBD1
j_gene: TRBJ1-2
CDR3aa: CASKLTGTAYGYTF
CDR3nt: TGTGCCAGCAAGTTGACAGGGACCGCTTATGGCTACACCTTC

v_gene: TRBV20-1
len: 16
abundance: .
d_gene: .
j_gene: TRBJ1-5
CDR3aa: CSARGENRVGNQPQHF
CDR3nt: TGCAGTGCTAGAGGAGAAAACAGGGTGGGCAATCAGCCCCAGCATTTT

v_gene: TRBV20-1
len: 14
abundance: .
d_gene: TRBD2
j_gene: TRBJ2-5
CDR3aa: CSARLAGGLETQYF
CDR3nt: TGCAGTGCTAGACTAGCGGGGGGGCTAGAGACCCAGTACTTC

v_gene: TRBV7-9
len: 16
abundance: few
d_gene: TRBD2
j_gene: TRBJ2-1
CDR3aa: CASSFWTSGGANEQFF
CDR3nt: TGTGCCAGCAGCTTTTGGACTAGCGGGGGGGCAAATGAGCAGTTCTTC

v_gene: TRBV29-1
len: 15
abundance: .
d_gene: .
j_gene: TRBJ2-7
CDR3aa: CSVEDGTAASYEQYF
CDR3nt: TGCAGCGTTGAAGATGGAACGGCGGCCTCCTACGAGCAGTACTTC